What follows are 22 T cell receptor beta chains derived from one specimen sequenced in a study of early T cells in non-severe SARS-CoV-2 infection (TCRdb year 2021). The library was produced with 5' RACE. For sequencing, a NextSeq 500 was employed. Through fastp at Q25 and MiXCR, TCRdb rebuilt clones from the public reads, retaining in-frame beta chains. A single entry per CDR3 protein holds the most common genes and DNA from its merged rows. The sample has 70,000 or so distinct CDR3 sequences on record, 12% of them singletons. Over 0.95% of the sample is held by the ten biggest clonotypes. Sequencing used whole blood. Every receptor here comes from an adult who was a healthcare worker with PCR-confirmed SARS-CoV-2 infection or an uninfected control (not recorded which).

At least ten counts were recorded for this clonotype. This rearrangement joins TRBV20-1 to TRBJ1-1; D perhaps matches TRBD1 (5 bases). Trimming removed 6 bases from V and 3 bases from J, with 14 bases in between. From germline, CDR1 is DFQATT and CDR2 SNEGSKA (reference sequence). CDR3 length equals 13 residues. The CDR3 DNA sequence: TGCAGTGCCAGGGAGGGGTTTGACACTGAAGCTTTCTTT. It encodes CSAREGFDTEAFF.

This clonotype appeared many times. V is TRBV5-1 and J is TRBJ2-7, with D perhaps being TRBD1 or TRBD2 (5 bases each). The germline V gene encodes CDR1 SGHRS and CDR2 YFSETQ. V lost 4 bases and J lost 1, with 18 bases in between. The CDR3 sequence is 16 residues long. As DNA, the CDR3 is TGCGCCAGCAGCCGCGGAGAGGGACGGATGTCCTACGAGCAGTACTTC. It codes for CASSRGEGRMSYEQYF.

This clonotype was seen at least ten times. The chain joins TRBV7-6 to TRBJ1-6; D is unclear. Germline loops: CDR1 SGHVS, CDR2 FNYEAQ. CDR3 length equals 18 residues. Trimming stripped 0 bases from V and 0 bases from J, with 12 bases between. The CDR3 region is CASSLAAGPSSYNSPLHF. DNA for the CDR3: TGTGCCAGCAGCTTAGCGGCCGGGCCGAGCTCCTATAATTCACCCCTCCACTTT.

This clonotype has at least ten counts. The genes are TRBV29-1 and TRBJ2-7; 8 positions match TRBD2. CDR1 is SQVTM and CDR2 is ANQGSEA in the germline V gene. The CDR3 is made up of 14 amino acids. The ends lost 3 bases at V and 4 bases at J; junction bases unmatched: 8. CDR3 sequence: CSVEEESGSYEQYF. CDR3 DNA sequence: TGCAGCGTTGAGGAAGAAAGCGGGAGTTACGAGCAGTACTTC.

This clonotype occurred many times. CDR3 region: CASTHRGRGRSYEQYF. CDR3 sequence (DNA): TGTGCCAGCACCCACCGAGGTAGGGGGCGCTCCTACGAGCAGTACTTC. The J gene is TRBJ2-7, the V gene TRBV12-3 or TRBV12-4; 7 bases are shared with TRBD1. Unmatched junction bases numbered 12, after V lost 7 bases and J lost 0 bases. The CDR3 extends over 16 amino acids.

The table lists this clonotype with many counts. The chain recombines TRBV6-1 with TRBJ2-4; maybe TRBD2 (5 bases). Trimming cost V 2 bases and J 0 bases, with 11 bases left between them. Germline assignment: CDR1 MNHNS and CDR2 SASEGT. The CDR3 covers 16 residues. The CDR3 here is CASSEQGSVAKNIQYF. The CDR3 nucleotides are TGTGCCAGCAGTGAACAAGGGAGCGTAGCCAAAAACATTCAGTACTTC.

This clonotype showed up many times. V usage is TRBV20-1 and J usage is TRBJ1-2; D unclear. The CDR3 consists of 13 residues. Germline CDR1 is DFQATT and CDR2 is SNEGSKA (reference sequence). V dropped 4 bases and J dropped 1 base, with 10 bases sitting between them. The CDR3 is CSANPRINYGYTF. The CDR3, as DNA: TGCAGTGCTAATCCCAGGATTAACTATGGCTACACCTTC.

This clonotype was recorded many times. The gene calls are TRBV19 and TRBJ2-5; D is unresolved. Germline V gene lookup returns CDR1 LNHDA and CDR2 SQIVND (reference sequence). Trimming pared 5 bases from V and 5 bases from J, leaving 12 bases between. CDR3 length: 13 amino acids. CDR3 loop: CASSLTGSETQYF. The DNA for the CDR3 is TGTGCCAGTAGTTTGACCGGTTCGGAGACCCAGTACTTC.

The table lists this clonotype with many counts. The chain uses TRBV7-9 and TRBJ2-3; no definite D call. Germline V CDR1 and CDR2: SEHNR, FQNEAQ (reference sequence). V dropped 1 base and J dropped 2 bases, with 13 bases sitting between them. CDR3 length: 16 residues. This chain's CDR3 is CASSLGPGRYTDTQYF. The CDR3 DNA reads TGTGCCAGCAGCTTAGGCCCAGGTCGTTACACAGATACGCAGTATTTT.

Comments on this clonotype: A much larger clone lies a single base off, so this may be a read error. The chain employs TRBV11-2 and TRBJ1-1; D gene unclear. The CDR3 is made up of 11 amino acids. Germline assignment: CDR1 SGHAT and CDR2 FQNNGV. V lost 6 bases and J lost 3, with 5 bases in between. The CDR3 DNA sequence: TGTGCCAGCAGGAGTGACACTGAAGCTTTCTTT. Protein: CASRSDTEAFF.

This clonotype was recorded at least ten times. The CDR3 DNA reads TGCGCCAGCAGCCAACTCGAAGCGGGGGTGGAGACCCAGTACTTC. Translation gives CASSQLEAGVETQYF. The chain recombines TRBV5-1 with TRBJ2-5; 8 bases match TRBD2. Per germline, CDR1 SGHRS and CDR2 YFSETQ. This CDR3 region has 15 residues. After removal of 4 bases from V and 5 bases from J, the junction contained 10 bases not matched to a gene.

This clonotype was observed many times. In nucleotides, the CDR3 is TGCAGCGTTGAAGATTGGGGGGTCGGCTATGGCTACACCTTC. Residues: CSVEDWGVGYGYTF. This chain links TRBV29-1 with TRBJ1-2; perhaps TRBD1 as D (5 bases). Germline V gene data show CDR1 as SQVTM and CDR2 as ANQGSEA. V was shortened by 0 bases and J by 4 bases, with 12 bases between the two germline ends. This CDR3 contains 14 residues.

There are many counts of this clonotype. The CDR3 reads CASSLGLLLSYNEQFF. Here the CDR3 DNA reads TGTGCCAGCAGTTTAGGTCTGCTCCTCTCCTACAATGAGCAGTTCTTC. The chain carries TRBV28 and TRBJ2-1; D is unresolved. This CDR3 is built from 16 residues. Germline values: CDR1 MDHEN, CDR2 SYDVKM. Trimming pared 2 bases from V and 0 bases from J, leaving 11 bases between.

This clonotype occurred a few times. The chain couples TRBV28 to TRBJ1-2; D not certain. The germline V gene encodes CDR1 MDHEN and CDR2 SYDVKM. This CDR3 comprises 10 residues. V gave up 8 bases and J gave up 5 bases, with 6 bases separating them. The CDR3 DNA follows: TGTGCCAGCGGGAGGTATGGCTACACCTTC. It specifies CASGRYGYTF.

This clonotype has ten or more counts. The genes are TRBV20-1 and TRBJ1-2; the D is unclear. Trimming removed 0 bases at V and 8 bases at J, with 19 bases between. Germline V gene data show CDR1 as DFQATT and CDR2 as SNEGSKA (reference sequence). The CDR3 runs to 15 residues. For the CDR3, the DNA is TGCAGTGCTAGAGACCCTAAGGAACTAGCATTGGGCTACACCTTC. Translation gives CSARDPKELALGYTF.

Remarks on this clonotype: This may come from a read error, since a much larger clone is one base off. J is TRBJ2-3 and V is TRBV27, with 10 bases lining up with TRBD1. CDR3 length: 14 residues. Germline loops: CDR1 MNHEY, CDR2 SMNVEV (reference sequence). CDR3 nucleotide sequence: TGTGCCAGCAGCCGGGACAGGGGAACAGATATGCAGTATTTT. This encodes CASSRDRGTDMQYF.

At least ten counts were recorded for this clonotype. The V gene is TRBV20-1, the J gene TRBJ2-2; D might be TRBD2 (6 bases). Germline V gene data show CDR1 as DFQATT and CDR2 as SNEGSKA (reference sequence). The CDR3 has 17 residues. V dropped 0 bases and J dropped 4 bases, with 18 bases sitting between them. CDR3 in DNA: TGCAGTGCTAGAGATCCTGGGGGGAGGCGAGCCACCGGGGAGCTGTTTTTT. This translates into CSARDPGGRRATGELFF.

The count of this clonotype is one. The chain uses TRBV27 and TRBJ2-1; 7 bases line up with TRBD2. This CDR3 is 13 amino acids long. Per germline, CDR1 MNHEY and CDR2 SMNVEV (reference sequence). V dropped 3 bases and J dropped 8; count of bases not matched to a gene: 4. The CDR3 is CASSFLGRDEQFF. The CDR3 DNA reads as TGTGCCAGCAGTTTCTTAGGGAGGGATGAGCAGTTCTTC.

This clonotype was picked up many times. DNA for the CDR3: TGTGCCAGCAGTAACAGGGTTCTCGGCACAGATACGCAGTATTTT. This gives the protein CASSNRVLGTDTQYF. The chain uses TRBV28 and TRBJ2-3, with a possible D match to TRBD1 (6 bases). The CDR3 spans 15 residues. Trimming cost V 5 bases and J 1 base, with 13 bases left between them. Germline V CDR1 and CDR2: MDHEN, SYDVKM.

The V gene is TRBV28, the J gene TRBJ1-5; D unresolved. CDR3 length equals 14 residues. Trimming took off 2 bases at V and 7 bases at J, with 12 bases between the two ends. Germline V gives CDR1 MDHEN, CDR2 SYDVKM. The CDR3, as DNA: TGTGCCAGCAGTTTAGGAGGAGAAGCCCAGCCCCAGCATTTT. Its translation is CASSLGGEAQPQHF.

This clonotype appeared many times. This sequence joins TRBV6-1 and TRBJ1-3; D perhaps matches TRBD1 (6 bases). The CDR3 is 13 residues long. Germline V gives CDR1 MNHNS, CDR2 SASEGT. Between the trimmed V and J ends, which lost 7 bases and 3 bases, there was a span of 10 bases. CDR3 sequence (DNA): TGTGCCAGCACGACGGACAGTGGAAACACCATATATTTT. Translated: CASTTDSGNTIYF.

This clonotype was counted many times. The rearrangement links TRBV28 to TRBJ2-5; D ambiguous. The germline V and J ends were trimmed by 5 bases and 7 bases, with 17 bases remaining between them. Germline lookup yields CDR1 MDHEN and CDR2 SYDVKM. The CDR3 has 14 residues. This chain's CDR3 is CASSPGPQRGTQYF. The CDR3 DNA sequence: TGTGCCAGCAGTCCCGGGCCCCAGAGAGGGACCCAGTACTTC.